This T cell receptor (beta chain) was recorded in a study of early T cells in non-severe SARS-CoV-2 infection. Regarding the study as a whole: VDJdb-based annotation leaned toward anti-spike CD8 responses and missed private and CD4 specificities.

Individual cDNA molecules carried attached unique molecular identifiers. Each CDR3 protein is one row after TCRdb ran MiXCR on the 5' RACE reads. The table records about 76,000 distinct CDR3 sequences, 10% to 12% of them present only once. This clonotype turned up a few times. Its antigen is unknown. CDR3 length: 13 amino acids. The junction had 7 bases not matched to a gene; V was cut back by 5 bases and J by 8 bases. Material for sequencing was whole blood. This clonotype originated in an adult who was a healthcare worker with PCR-confirmed SARS-CoV-2 infection or an uninfected control (not recorded which). The rearrangement uses TRBV12-3 or TRBV12-4 and TRBJ1-2, with 8 bases identical to TRBD1. CDR3 nucleotides: TGTGCCAGCAGTCCCACAGGGGGAACAGGCTACACCTTC. Its translation is CASSPTGGTGYTF.